The text below deals with one TCR beta chain. V shed 1 base, J shed 1 base, and the junction held 6 bases outside the gene matches. Germline loops: CDR1 LGHDT, CDR2 YNNKEL (reference sequence). The CDR3 loop spans 16 amino acids. This sample was included in a study of blood T cell repertoires in COVID-19. For the study at large: Sources were T cells, B-cell-depleted T cells, or PBMCs; the material itself was cDNA or gDNA.

Clones were read by immunoSEQ multiplex PCR, and TCRdb kept only the in-frame ones, dropping some. The sample gives approximately 140,000 clones, around four fifths of which show up once; 1.6% is in the top ten. The chain links TRBV3-1 (or the pseudogene TRBV3-2) to TRBJ1-1; 7 positions agree with TRBD1. Sequencing was performed on peripheral blood. The receptor was derived from a human donor in a cohort sampled during active COVID-19. CDR3: CASSQAFSGGNTEAFF. The CDR3 DNA follows: TGTGCCAGCAGCCAAGCGTTCTCAGGGGGGAACACTGAAGCTTTCTTT.